A selection of T cell receptor beta chains follows, all from one sample in a study of T cell changes during pregnancy in multiple sclerosis. Repertoires were generated with immunoSEQ multiplex PCR, while TCRdb's copy carries only in-frame clones and drops some. The sample includes about 21,000 clones, 75% to 90% of them seen just once. Sequences were derived from CD8+ T cells from peripheral blood mononuclear cells, sampled after pregnancy. The origin of the receptors is a female donor in good health, enrolled as a control in a pregnancy study. CDR3s include the opening cysteine and the closing phenylalanine or tryptophan. A D gene is named only where the DNA matches it firmly. Clone size is stated in some rows and not others, as once, few, many or a class when expanded.

>TRBJ1-2|TRBV19|.|TRBD1
CASSIAYRGNDYGYTF
TGTGCCAGTAGTATAGCATACAGGGGGAACGACTATGGCTACACCTTC
>TRBJ2-7|TRBV15|.|TRBD2
CATSRVSGGEQYF
TGTGCCACCAGCAGAGTTTCGGGGGGCGAGCAGTACTTC
>TRBJ2-7|TRBV25-1|.|TRBD2
CASSERTSGLYEQYF
TGTGCCAGCAGTGAAAGGACTAGCGGGTTGTACGAGCAGTACTTC
>TRBJ2-1|TRBV30|.|.
CAWTPGTREEQFF
TGTGCCTGGACCCCGGGTACTAGGGAAGAGCAGTTCTTC
>TRBJ2-7|TRBV10-3|.|TRBD2
CAISERPGLADEQYF
TGTGCCATCAGTGAGCGTCCGGGACTAGCGGACGAGCAGTACTTC
>TRBJ1-1|TRBV9|.|.
CASSPRGDTEAFF
TGTGCCAGCAGCCCGCGGGGAGACACTGAAGCTTTCTTT
>TRBJ1-1|TRBV25-1|.|.
CASSEYEFSNTEAFF
TGTGCCAGCAGTGAATACGAGTTTTCGAACACTGAAGCTTTCTTT
>TRBJ1-6|TRBV27|.|TRBD1
CASSRTGLNSPLHF
TGTGCCAGCAGTAGGACAGGCCTTAATTCACCCCTCCACTTT
>TRBJ1-5|TRBV19|.|TRBD1
CASSPIRDRAQPQHF
TGTGCCAGTAGTCCTATCCGGGACAGGGCCCAGCCCCAGCATTTT
>TRBJ2-3|TRBV29-1|once|TRBD2
CSAVLAGSADTQYF
TGCAGCGCTGTACTAGCGGGAAGCGCAGATACGCAGTATTTT
>TRBJ2-7|TRBV6-1|once|.
CASSEWARTYEQYF
TGTGCCAGCAGTGAATGGGCGAGAACCTACGAGCAGTACTTC
>TRBJ2-5|TRBV30|.|.
CAWSNGQGKETQYF
TGTGCCTGGAGTAATGGTCAGGGGAAAGAGACCCAGTACTTC
>TRBJ1-5|TRBV5-8|.|.
CASSLKQGNQPQHF
TGTGCCAGCAGCTTGAAACAGGGCAATCAGCCCCAGCATTTT
>TRBJ2-3|TRBV27|.|.
CASSPGTFSDTQYF
TGTGCCAGCAGTCCCGGGACATTTTCGGATACGCAGTATTTT
>TRBJ2-7|TRBV7-6|.|TRBD2
CASSPRGGGHYEQYF
TGTGCCAGCAGCCCCCGGGGCGGGGGTCATTACGAGCAGTACTTC
>TRBJ2-7|TRBV19|.|.
CASSISGASSYEQYF
TGTGCCAGTAGTATTTCGGGAGCCTCCTCCTACGAGCAGTACTTC
>TRBJ2-7|TRBV30|.|TRBD2
CAWSVPLAGGRPYEQYF
TGTGCCTGGAGTGTACCGCTAGCGGGGGGCCGCCCCTACGAGCAGTACTTC
>TRBJ1-4|TRBV7-6|.|.
CASSLGGGVFANEKLFF
TGTGCCAGCAGCTTAGGGGGCGGGGTATTCGCTAATGAAAAACTGTTTTTT
>TRBJ2-3|TRBV19|.|.
CASSPFGGTDTQYF
TGTGCCAGTAGCCCCTTTGGGGGGACAGATACGCAGTATTTT
>TRBJ2-1|TRBV12-5|few|.
CASGLVKAGPGNEQFF
TGTGCTAGTGGTTTGGTAAAGGCGGGCCCGGGAAATGAGCAGTTCTTC
>TRBJ1-5|TRBV27|.|.
CASSFARGQPQHF
TGTGCCAGCAGTTTTGCCAGGGGTCAGCCCCAGCATTTT
>TRBJ2-3|TRBV6-5|once|.
CASSYKGRGHTDTQYF
TGTGCCAGCAGTTATAAGGGGCGGGGGCACACAGATACGCAGTATTTT
>TRBJ2-1|TRBV6-4|.|.
CASSATEYNEQFF
TGTGCCAGCAGTGCGACAGAGTACAATGAGCAGTTCTTC
>TRBJ1-1|TRBV30|.|.
CAWIRVWGGGTEAFF
TGTGCCTGGATCCGGGTTTGGGGGGGAGGGACTGAAGCTTTCTTT
>TRBJ2-2|TRBV6-4|.|TRBD2
CASSSGRDTGELFF
TGTGCCAGCAGTAGCGGGAGGGACACCGGGGAGCTGTTTTTT
>TRBJ1-2|TRBV6-5|.|TRBD1
CASSYQGVDGYTF
TGTGCCAGCAGTTATCAGGGGGTGGATGGCTACACCTTC
>TRBJ2-7|TRBV5-6|.|.
CASSLVTEYVTYEQYF
TGTGCCAGCAGCTTGGTGACAGAGTACGTTACCTACGAGCAGTACTTC
>TRBJ2-5|TRBV27|.|TRBD2
CASRSLTSGIQETQYF
TGTGCCAGCAGAAGTCTAACTAGCGGGATCCAAGAGACCCAGTACTTC
>TRBJ2-3|TRBV13|.|TRBD2
CASSSTSDPTDTQYF
TGTGCCAGCAGCTCCACTAGCGACCCCACAGATACGCAGTATTTT
>TRBJ1-5|TRBV2|.|.
CASSESLGAKAAGQPQHF
TGTGCCAGCAGTGAATCGTTGGGAGCGAAGGCGGCTGGCCAGCCCCAGCATTTT
>TRBJ2-5|TRBV6-1|.|.
CASSDDRWGETQYF
TGTGCCAGCAGTGACGACAGGTGGGGAGAGACCCAGTACTTC
>TRBJ1-2|TRBV7-2|once|.
CASSFGTNNYGYTF
TGTGCCAGCAGCTTCGGGACAAATAACTATGGCTACACCTTC
>TRBJ1-1|TRBV9|.|.
CASSGPGGPAFF
TGTGCCAGCAGCGGCCCCGGGGGGCCGGCTTTCTTT
>TRBJ1-5|TRBV29-1|.|TRBD1
CSVGTGPLQPQHF
TGCAGCGTTGGGACAGGGCCTCTTCAGCCCCAGCATTTT
>TRBJ2-7|TRBV14|.|TRBD1
CASSPYRGPAYEQYF
TGTGCCAGCAGCCCGTACAGGGGGCCCGCCTACGAGCAGTACTTC
>TRBJ2-4|TRBV6-1|.|TRBD2
CASSENVAGASDIQYF
TGTGCCAGCAGTGAAAACGTAGCGGGGGCGTCGGACATTCAGTACTTC
>TRBJ2-1|TRBV5-6|.|.
CASSYRAEYNEQFF
TGTGCCAGCAGTTACAGAGCGGAGTACAATGAGCAGTTCTTC
>TRBJ2-7|TRBV27|once|.
CASSRGGATYEQYF
TGTGCCAGCAGCCGAGGGGGGGCCACGTACGAGCAGTACTTC
>TRBJ2-1|TRBV6-5|few|.
CASSYGELGYNEQFF
TGTGCCAGCAGTTACGGGGAGTTGGGCTACAATGAGCAGTTCTTC
>TRBJ1-2|TRBV29-1|.|TRBD1
CSVEGQGAHGYTF
TGCAGCGTTGAAGGACAGGGGGCGCATGGCTACACCTTC
>TRBJ1-3|TRBV9|.|.
CASSVGAGGNTIYF
TGTGCCAGCAGCGTAGGGGCAGGGGGAAACACCATATATTTT
>TRBJ2-3|TRBV30|.|.
CAWNKGLISTDTQYF
TGTGCCTGGAATAAGGGACTTATAAGCACAGATACGCAGTATTTT
>TRBJ2-1|TRBV6-1|.|TRBD1
CASKPGTGGYNEQFF
TGTGCCAGCAAACCCGGGACAGGGGGCTACAATGAGCAGTTCTTC
>TRBJ2-3|TRBV6-5|.|TRBD2
CASSYLTSGTDTQYF
TGTGCCAGCAGTTACCTGACTAGCGGGACAGATACGCAGTATTTT
>TRBJ1-6|TRBV4-1|once|TRBD1
CASSQESGGNSPLHF
TGCGCCAGCAGCCAAGAGTCAGGGGGTAATTCACCCCTCCACTTT